Below are 7 T cell receptor beta chains sequenced from a single sample in a study of PD-1 blockade in classical Hodgkin lymphoma. Relapse after autologous stem cell transplantation occurred in every patient, and brentuximab vedotin exposure varied. Negative selection with magnetic separation was used to purify CD4+ T cells from thawed PBMCs. Generated by immunoSEQ multiplex PCR, the TCRdb table keeps only in-frame clones and is missing some. The table records around 4,500 clones, around 87% of them present only once. The sequenced sample was CD4+ T cells from blood, obtained at baseline. These receptors were obtained from a human donor with classical Hodgkin lymphoma.

The chain couples TRBV6-5 to TRBJ2-2, with D possibly being TRBD2 (6 bases). Between the trimmed V and J ends, which lost 0 bases and 6 bases, there was a span of 11 bases. Per germline, CDR1 MNHEY and CDR2 SVGAGI. The CDR3 is made up of 15 amino acids. CDR3 nucleotide sequence: TGTGCCAGCAGTTACTCAAAACCGGGGGCCGGGGAGCTGTTTTTT. This sequence encodes CASSYSKPGAGELFF.

V is TRBV27 and J is TRBJ1-2; no firm D call. Germline V lookup: CDR1 MNHEY, CDR2 SMNVEV (reference sequence). Trimming stripped 5 bases from V and 5 bases from J, with 9 bases between. The CDR3 spans 12 residues. The CDR3 sequence is CASSPTGYGYTF. Written as DNA, the CDR3 is TGTGCCAGCAGTCCCACGGGGTATGGCTACACCTTC.

The sample holds a few counts of this clone. This chain links TRBV7-6 with TRBJ1-6; D perhaps matches TRBD1 (5 bases). This CDR3 region has 12 residues. Germline V lookup: CDR1 SGHVS, CDR2 FNYEAQ. Trimming left V 8 bases short and J 5 bases short, with 7 bases between. The CDR3 DNA reads TGTGCCAGCGGCAGGGATAATTCACCCCTCCACTTT. As protein: CASGRDNSPLHF.

The chain uses TRBV6-5 and TRBJ2-7; the D is unclear. The CDR3 has 13 residues. Germline V gene sequence: CDR1 MNHEY, CDR2 SVGAGI. V lost 0 bases to trimming and J lost 6 bases, with 9 bases between them. CDR3 loop: CASSYSEESEQYF. The CDR3 bases are TGTGCCAGCAGTTACTCTGAGGAGTCCGAGCAGTACTTC.

The V call is TRBV30, the J call TRBJ1-2, with 10 bases that match TRBD1. V lost 4 bases and J lost 7; bases outside the gene matches: 12. Per germline, CDR1 GTSNPN and CDR2 SVGIG (reference sequence). The CDR3 covers 15 residues. CDR3 DNA: TGTGCCTGGACCCGACAGGGGGCAGGAGGAGGTGGCTACACCTTC. It yields the protein CAWTRQGAGGGGYTF.

V gene TRBV9 combines with J gene TRBJ1-5; D remains unclear. V was trimmed by 2 bases and J by 7 bases, leaving 13 bases between them. CDR3 length equals 14 residues. CDR1 and CDR2 (germline): SGDLS, YYNGEE. In nucleotides, the CDR3 is TGTGCCAGCAGCGTTGGGGATTTCGGGCAGCCCCAGCATTTT. As protein: CASSVGDFGQPQHF.

The V and J genes are TRBV27 and TRBJ2-7; TRBD1 matches 7 bases. CDR3 length equals 15 residues. V lost 4 bases and J lost 0; bases outside the gene matches: 6. Per germline, CDR1 MNHEY and CDR2 SMNVEV (reference sequence). DNA of the CDR3: TGTGCCAGCAGTTCTGAGGGGGCGGGCTCCTACGAGCAGTACTTC. Its protein product is CASSSEGAGSYEQYF.